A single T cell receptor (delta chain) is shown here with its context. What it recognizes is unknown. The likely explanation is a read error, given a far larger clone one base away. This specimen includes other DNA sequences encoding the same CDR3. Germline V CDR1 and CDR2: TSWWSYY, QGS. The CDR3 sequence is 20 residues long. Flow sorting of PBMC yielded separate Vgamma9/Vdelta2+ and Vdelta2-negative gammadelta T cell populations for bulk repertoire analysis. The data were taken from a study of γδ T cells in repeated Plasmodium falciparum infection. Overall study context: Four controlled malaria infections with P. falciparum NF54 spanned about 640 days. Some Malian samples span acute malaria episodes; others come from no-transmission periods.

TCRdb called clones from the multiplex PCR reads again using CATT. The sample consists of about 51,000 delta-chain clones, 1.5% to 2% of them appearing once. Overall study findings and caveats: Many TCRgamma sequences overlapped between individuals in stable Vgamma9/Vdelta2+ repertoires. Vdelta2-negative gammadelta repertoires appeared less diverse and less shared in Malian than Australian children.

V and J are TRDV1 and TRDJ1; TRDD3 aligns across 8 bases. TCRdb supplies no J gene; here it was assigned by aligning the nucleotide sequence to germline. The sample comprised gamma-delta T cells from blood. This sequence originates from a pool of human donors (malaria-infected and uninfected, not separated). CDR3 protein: CALGELRPTWGYWYTDKLIF. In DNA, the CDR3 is TGTGCCCTTGGGGAACTACGACCAACATGGGGATACTGGTACACCGATAAACTCATCTTT.